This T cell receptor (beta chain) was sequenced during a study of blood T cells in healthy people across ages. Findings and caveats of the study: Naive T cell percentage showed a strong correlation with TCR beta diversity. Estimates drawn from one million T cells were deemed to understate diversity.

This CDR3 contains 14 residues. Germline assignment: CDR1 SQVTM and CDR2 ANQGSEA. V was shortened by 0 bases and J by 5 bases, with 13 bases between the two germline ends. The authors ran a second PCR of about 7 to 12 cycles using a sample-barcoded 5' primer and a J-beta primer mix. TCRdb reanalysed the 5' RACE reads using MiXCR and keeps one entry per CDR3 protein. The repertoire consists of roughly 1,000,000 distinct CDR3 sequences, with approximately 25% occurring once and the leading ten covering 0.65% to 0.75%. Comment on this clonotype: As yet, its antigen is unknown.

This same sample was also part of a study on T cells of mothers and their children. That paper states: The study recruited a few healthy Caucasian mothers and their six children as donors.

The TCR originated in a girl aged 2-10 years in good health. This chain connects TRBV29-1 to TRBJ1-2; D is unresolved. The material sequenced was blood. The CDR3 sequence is CSVEEGSDLYGYTF. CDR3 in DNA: TGCAGCGTTGAAGAGGGGTCCGACCTTTATGGCTACACCTTC. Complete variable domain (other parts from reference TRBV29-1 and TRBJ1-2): SAVISQKPSRDICQRGTSLTIQCQVDSQVTMMFWYRQQPGQSLTLIATANQGSEATYESGFVIDKFPISRPNLTFSTLTVSNMSPEDSSIYLCSVEEGSDLYGYTFGSGTRLTVV.